This T cell receptor (beta chain) was documented in a study of cytomegalovirus exposure and HLA in healthy donors. The CDR3 consists of 17 residues. Germline trimming cut 1 base from V and 4 bases from J; bases unmatched to any gene: 11. Germline values: CDR1 LGHNA, CDR2 YSLEER. In the PCR, 60 Vbeta and 13 Jbeta primers were used. Libraries were prepared by immunoSEQ multiplex PCR; TCRdb keeps only in-frame clonotypes and omits some of them. The top ten clones hold 1% to 1.5% of a sample with 120,000 or so clones, around 84% of them seen once. Only one count was recorded for this clone. Its matching antigen is unknown. Study-level results: Later analysis placed DRB1 highest and HLA-C lowest in TCR association rates, which differed by HLA locus.

This chain links TRBV4-3 with TRBJ2-3; 7 nucleotides line up with TRBD1. What was sequenced was PBMCs. The source of this sequence is a young woman in good health and CMV-seronegative. CDR3 bases: TGCGCCAGCAGCCAAGTTTTTCGACAGGGCTTCGCAGATACGCAGTATTTT. Its protein product is CASSQVFRQGFADTQYF.